These T cell receptor beta chains were read from a single sample in a study of CD8+CD57+ T cells in acquired aplastic anemia. TCRdb re-called the reads with MiXCR, one entry per CDR3 protein. Among 150,000 to 170,000 distinct CDR3 sequences listed, roughly 54% were seen once. The sequenced sample was sorted CD4+, CD8+, or CD8+CD57+ T cells (not recorded which) from PBMCs. Source of these receptors: a human donor with aplastic anemia. The CDR3 runs from the conserved cysteine through the conserved F or W. D genes are given only for firm matches. Where a row states a size, it is once, few, many or the class of an expanded clone; other rows omit it.

CDR3aa,CDR3nt,abundance,v_gene,d_gene,j_gene
CASRGKPGQGNLNQPQHF,TGCGCCAGCAGAGGGAAACCGGGACAGGGGAATCTCAATCAGCCCCAGCATTTT,few,TRBV10-1,TRBD1,TRBJ1-5
CASSPWTATQYF,TGTGCCAGCAGCCCGTGGACAGCTACGCAGTATTTT,NA,TRBV7-9,NA,TRBJ2-3
CASGNSRSYGQYF,TGTGCCAGCGGCAACAGTCGCTCCTACGGGCAGTACTTC,NA,TRBV7-9,NA,TRBJ2-7
CASSMRARGVNTEAFF,TGTGCCAGCAGCATGCGGGCCCGAGGGGTGAACACTGAAGCTTTCTTT,few,TRBV7-9,NA,TRBJ1-1
CASSFQSEQYF,TGTGCCAGCAGCTTTCAGAGCGAGCAGTACTTC,NA,TRBV7-9,NA,TRBJ2-7
CASSSSGGSSYNEQFF,TGTGCCAGCAGCTCTAGCGGGGGGTCATCCTACAATGAGCAGTTCTTC,many,TRBV9,TRBD2,TRBJ2-1
CASSQGGGIAGELFF,TGCGCCAGCAGCCAAGGTGGGGGGATCGCCGGGGAGCTGTTTTTT,many,TRBV4-1,NA,TRBJ2-2
CASSPGLADVNTGELFF,TGTGCCAGTAGTCCGGGACTAGCGGATGTGAACACCGGGGAGCTGTTTTTT,NA,TRBV19,TRBD2,TRBJ2-2
CASSRDRGKSGYTF,TGTGCCAGCAGTCGGGACAGGGGGAAGAGCGGCTACACCTTC,NA,TRBV12-3/TRBV12-4,TRBD1,TRBJ1-2
CSAIGRGQGVTSEKLFF,TGCAGTGCTATCGGTAGGGGACAGGGGGTTACCTCTGAAAAACTGTTTTTT,many,TRBV20-1,TRBD1,TRBJ1-4
CATSRDRGEHQPQHF,TGTGCCACCAGCAGAGATAGGGGTGAACATCAGCCCCAGCATTTT,few,TRBV15,NA,TRBJ1-5
CASGGGTYEETQYF,TGTGCCAGCGGCGGAGGGACCTACGAAGAGACCCAGTACTTC,few,TRBV2,NA,TRBJ2-5
CASSLRGGNTGELFF,TGCGCCAGCAGCTTGCGGGGGGGGAACACCGGGGAGCTGTTTTTT,NA,TRBV5-1,TRBD2,TRBJ2-2
CASSLRTTGGNEQYF,TGTGCCAGCAGCTTACGAACGACAGGGGGCAACGAGCAGTACTTC,medium-sized,TRBV13,TRBD1,TRBJ2-7
CAISEERSHNTEAFF,TGTGCCATCAGTGAGGAACGGTCACATAACACTGAAGCTTTCTTT,NA,TRBV10-3,NA,TRBJ1-1
CASSIDGMTSGGRRNTQYF,TGTGCCAGTAGTATAGATGGGATGACTAGCGGGGGGAGGAGGAATACGCAGTATTTT,NA,TRBV19,TRBD2,TRBJ2-3
CAISGTAVGVGEQYF,TGTGCCATCAGTGGTACTGCGGTCGGAGTTGGGGAGCAGTACTTC,NA,TRBV10-3,NA,TRBJ2-7